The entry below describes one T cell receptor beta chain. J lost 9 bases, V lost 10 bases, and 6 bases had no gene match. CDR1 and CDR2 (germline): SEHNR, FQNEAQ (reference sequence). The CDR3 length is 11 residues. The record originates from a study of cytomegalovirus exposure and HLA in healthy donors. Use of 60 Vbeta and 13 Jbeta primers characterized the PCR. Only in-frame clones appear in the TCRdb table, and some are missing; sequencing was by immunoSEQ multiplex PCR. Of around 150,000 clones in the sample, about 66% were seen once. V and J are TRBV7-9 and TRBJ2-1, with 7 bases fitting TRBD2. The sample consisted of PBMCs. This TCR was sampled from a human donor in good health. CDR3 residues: CAIPRGFEQFF. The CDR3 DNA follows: TGTGCCATTCCGCGGGGGTTTGAGCAGTTCTTC.